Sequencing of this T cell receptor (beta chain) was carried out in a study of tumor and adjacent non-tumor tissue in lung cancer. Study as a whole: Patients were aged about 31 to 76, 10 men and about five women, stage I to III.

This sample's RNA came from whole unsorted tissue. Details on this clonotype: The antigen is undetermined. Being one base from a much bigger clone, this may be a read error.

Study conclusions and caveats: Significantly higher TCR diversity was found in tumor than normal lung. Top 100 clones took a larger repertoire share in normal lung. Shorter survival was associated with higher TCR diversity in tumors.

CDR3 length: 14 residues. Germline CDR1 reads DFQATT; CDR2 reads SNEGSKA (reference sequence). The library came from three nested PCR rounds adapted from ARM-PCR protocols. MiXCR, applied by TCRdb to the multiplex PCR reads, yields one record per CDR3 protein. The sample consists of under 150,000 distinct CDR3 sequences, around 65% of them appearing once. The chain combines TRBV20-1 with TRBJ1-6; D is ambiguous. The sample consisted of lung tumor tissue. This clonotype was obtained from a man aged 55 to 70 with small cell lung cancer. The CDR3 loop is CSARDMKNNSTLHF. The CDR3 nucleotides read TGCAGTGCTAGAGACATGAAAAATAATTCAACCCTCCACTTT.